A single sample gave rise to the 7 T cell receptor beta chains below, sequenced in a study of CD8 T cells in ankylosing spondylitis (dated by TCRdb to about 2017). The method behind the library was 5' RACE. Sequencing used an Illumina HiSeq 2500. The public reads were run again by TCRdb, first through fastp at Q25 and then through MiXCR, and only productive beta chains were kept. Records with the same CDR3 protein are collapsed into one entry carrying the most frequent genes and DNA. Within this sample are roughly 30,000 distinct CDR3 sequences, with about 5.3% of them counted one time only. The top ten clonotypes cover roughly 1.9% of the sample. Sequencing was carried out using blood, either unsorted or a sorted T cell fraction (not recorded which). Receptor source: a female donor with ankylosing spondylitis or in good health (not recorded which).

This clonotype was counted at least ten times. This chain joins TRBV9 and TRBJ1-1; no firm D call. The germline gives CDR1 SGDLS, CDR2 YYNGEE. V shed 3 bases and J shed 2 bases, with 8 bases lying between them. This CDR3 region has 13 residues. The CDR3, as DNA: TGTGCCAGCAGCGCAATGCTAAACACTGAAGCTTTCTTT. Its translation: CASSAMLNTEAFF. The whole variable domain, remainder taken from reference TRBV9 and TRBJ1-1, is DSGVTQTPKHLITATGQRVTLRCSPRSGDLSVYWYQQSLDQGLQFLIQYYNGEERAKGNILERFSAQQFPDLHSELNLSSLELGDSALYFCASSAMLNTEAFFGQGTRLTVV.

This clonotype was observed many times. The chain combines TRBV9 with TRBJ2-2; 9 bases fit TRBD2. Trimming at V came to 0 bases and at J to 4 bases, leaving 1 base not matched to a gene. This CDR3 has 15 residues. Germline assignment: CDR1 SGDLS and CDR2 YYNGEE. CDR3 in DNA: TGTGCCAGCAGCGTAGCTAGCGGGGTCACCGGGGAGCTGTTTTTT. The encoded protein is CASSVASGVTGELFF.

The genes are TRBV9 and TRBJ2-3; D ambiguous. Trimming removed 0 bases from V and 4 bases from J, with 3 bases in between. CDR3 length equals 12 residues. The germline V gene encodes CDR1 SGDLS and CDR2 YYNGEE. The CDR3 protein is CASSVVSDTQYF. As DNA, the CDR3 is TGTGCCAGCAGCGTAGTTTCAGATACGCAGTATTTT.

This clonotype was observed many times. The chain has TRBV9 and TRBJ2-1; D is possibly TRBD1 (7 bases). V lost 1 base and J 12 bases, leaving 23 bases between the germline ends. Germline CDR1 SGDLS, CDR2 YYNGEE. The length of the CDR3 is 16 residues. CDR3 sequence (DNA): TGTGCCAGCAGCGTAAGAGGGGGCGCTAGCGATTCGGGGCAGTTCTTC. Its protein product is CASSVRGGASDSGQFF. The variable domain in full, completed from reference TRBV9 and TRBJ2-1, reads DSGVTQTPKHLITATGQRVTLRCSPRSGDLSVYWYQQSLDQGLQFLIQYYNGEERAKGNILERFSAQQFPDLHSELNLSSLELGDSALYFCASSVRGGASDSGQFFGPGTRLTVL.

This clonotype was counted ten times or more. CDR3 amino acids: CASSVGVLAPYNEQFF. CDR3 sequence (DNA): TGTGCCAGCAGCGTAGGGGTGTTGGCCCCGTACAATGAGCAGTTCTTC. V gene TRBV9 combines with J gene TRBJ2-1; D is unclear. In germline, CDR1 is SGDLS, CDR2 YYNGEE. With 0 bases removed from V and 4 bases from J, the gap between germline ends came to 14 bases. This CDR3 has 16 residues.

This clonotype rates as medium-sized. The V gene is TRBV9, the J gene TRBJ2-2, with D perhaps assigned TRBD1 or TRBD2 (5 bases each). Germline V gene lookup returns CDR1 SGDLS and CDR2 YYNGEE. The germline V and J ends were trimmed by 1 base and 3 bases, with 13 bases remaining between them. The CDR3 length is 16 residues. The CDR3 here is CASSVRGTPDTGELFF. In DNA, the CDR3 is TGTGCCAGCAGCGTAAGAGGGACCCCTGACACCGGGGAGCTGTTTTTT.

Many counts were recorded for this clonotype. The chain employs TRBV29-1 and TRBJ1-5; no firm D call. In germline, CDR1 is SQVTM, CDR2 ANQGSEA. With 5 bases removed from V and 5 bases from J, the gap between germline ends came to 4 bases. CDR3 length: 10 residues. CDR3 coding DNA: TGCAGCGTTAAGGATCAGCCCCAGCATTTT. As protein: CSVKDQPQHF.